The entry below describes one T cell receptor (beta chain). No antigen is known for it. These data come from a study of T-cell reconstitution after alpha-beta-depleted transplantation in children. V was clipped by 2 bases and J by 7 bases, with 14 bases between them. The CDR3 is made up of 14 amino acids. Unique molecular identifiers were used in preparing the TCRbeta library. From the PCR reads, TCRdb called clonotypes with MiXCR, one entry per CDR3 protein. The profile shows about 1,000,000 distinct CDR3 sequences, roughly 31% of them singletons. Study findings and constraints: After transplant, high TCRbeta diversity at day 60 in some patients arose from surviving recipient T cells and thymic progenitors. A year post-transplant, T-cell counts and diversity derived mostly from newly produced T cells. Roughly two months post-transplant, alpha-beta T cells reportedly originated from several hundred graft clones that had expanded.

This sequence joins TRBV12-3 or TRBV12-4 and TRBJ1-1; no clear D. The TCR originated in a boy less than two years old who had a stem cell transplant for SCID, so the T cells may come from the graft donor. The source material was PBMCs, mostly from graft donor cells, sampled 360 days after TCRalphabeta/CD19-depleted stem cell transplant. CDR3 in amino acids: CASSLKLKGYEAFF. For the CDR3, the DNA is TGTGCCAGCAGTTTAAAATTGAAAGGATATGAAGCTTTCTTT.